The subject of this entry is one T cell receptor beta chain. Antigen specificity is unknown. The data derive from a study of shared clonotypes between healthy human individuals. Negatively enriched CD4+ T cells were divided by CD45RA into naive and memory. Study findings and constraints: The authors sampled blood alone, and tissue repertoires likely differ. Owing to a small donor count, the genetic and exposure-history diversity represented was limited. Researchers found naive subsets generally carried larger estimated richness than memory subsets.

The V end was cut by 6 bases, the J end by 10 bases, with 16 bases between. The length of the CDR3 is 12 residues. Germline V gene sequence: CDR1 MNHEY, CDR2 SVGAGI. Libraries were prepared by immunoSEQ multiplex PCR; TCRdb keeps only in-frame clonotypes and omits some of them. The sample yields more than 2 million clones, approximately 94% seen once. This TCR was recovered from a man aged 18 to 29 in good health. The specimen was naive CD4+ T cells sorted from blood. Subset denoted: CD45RA+ positively selected. The chain is built from TRBV6-5 and TRBJ2-7; no firm D call. Written as DNA, the CDR3 is TGTGCCAGCAGGCGTCAGGACCGCGATCAGTACTTC. Translating gives CASRRQDRDQYF.